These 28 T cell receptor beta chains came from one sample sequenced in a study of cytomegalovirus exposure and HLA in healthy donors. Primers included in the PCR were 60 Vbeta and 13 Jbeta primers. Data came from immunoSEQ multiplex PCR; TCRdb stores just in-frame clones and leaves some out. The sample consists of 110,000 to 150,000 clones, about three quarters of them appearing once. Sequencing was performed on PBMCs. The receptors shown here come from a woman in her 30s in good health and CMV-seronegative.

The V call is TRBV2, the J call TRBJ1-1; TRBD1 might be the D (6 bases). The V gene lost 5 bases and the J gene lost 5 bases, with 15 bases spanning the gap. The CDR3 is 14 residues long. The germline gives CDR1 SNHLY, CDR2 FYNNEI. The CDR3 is CASSTGQLLTEAFF. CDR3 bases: TGTGCCAGCAGTACAGGACAGCTTTTGACTGAAGCTTTCTTT.

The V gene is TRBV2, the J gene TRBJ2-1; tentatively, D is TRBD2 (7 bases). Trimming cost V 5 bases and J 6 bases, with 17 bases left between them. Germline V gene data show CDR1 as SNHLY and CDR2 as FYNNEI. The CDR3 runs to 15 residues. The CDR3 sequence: CASSTGHPGGNEQFF. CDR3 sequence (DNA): TGTGCCAGCAGTACGGGACACCCGGGAGGCAATGAGCAGTTCTTC.

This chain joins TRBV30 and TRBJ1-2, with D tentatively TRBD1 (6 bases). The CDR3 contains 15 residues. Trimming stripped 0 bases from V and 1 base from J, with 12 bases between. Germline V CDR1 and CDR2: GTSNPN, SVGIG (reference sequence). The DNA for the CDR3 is TGTGCCTGGAGTGTAGTGGCAGGGGATAACTATGGCTACACCTTC. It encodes CAWSVVAGDNYGYTF. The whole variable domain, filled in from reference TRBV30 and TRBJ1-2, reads SQTIHQWPATLVQPVGSPLSLECTVEGTSNPNLYWYRQAAGRGLQLLFYSVGIGQISSEVPQNLSASRPQDRQFILSSKKLLLSDSGFYLCAWSVVAGDNYGYTFGSGTRLTVV.

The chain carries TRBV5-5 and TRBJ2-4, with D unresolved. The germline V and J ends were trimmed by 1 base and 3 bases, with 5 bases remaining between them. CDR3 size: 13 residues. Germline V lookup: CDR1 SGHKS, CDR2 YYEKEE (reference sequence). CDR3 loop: CASSLQNKNIQYF. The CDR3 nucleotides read TGTGCCAGCAGCTTGCAGAACAAAAACATTCAGTACTTC.

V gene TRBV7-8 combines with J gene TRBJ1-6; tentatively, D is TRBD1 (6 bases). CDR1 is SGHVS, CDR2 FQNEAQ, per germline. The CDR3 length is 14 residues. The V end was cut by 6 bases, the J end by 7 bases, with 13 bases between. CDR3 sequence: CASRPGDINSPLHF. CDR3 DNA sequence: TGTGCCAGCAGGCCCGGGGACATCAATTCACCCCTCCACTTT. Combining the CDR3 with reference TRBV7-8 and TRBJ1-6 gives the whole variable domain GAGVSQSPRYKVAKRGQDVALRCDPISGHVSLFWYQQALGQGPEFLTYFQNEAQLDKSGLPSDRFFAERPEGSVSTLKIQRTQQEDSAVYLCASRPGDINSPLHFGNGTRLTVT.

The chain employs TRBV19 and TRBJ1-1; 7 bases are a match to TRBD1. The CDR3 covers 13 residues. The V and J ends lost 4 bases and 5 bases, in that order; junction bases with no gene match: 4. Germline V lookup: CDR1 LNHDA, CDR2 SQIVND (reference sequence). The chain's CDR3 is CASSNTGVTEAFF. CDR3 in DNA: TGTGCCAGTAGTAATACAGGGGTAACTGAAGCTTTCTTT.

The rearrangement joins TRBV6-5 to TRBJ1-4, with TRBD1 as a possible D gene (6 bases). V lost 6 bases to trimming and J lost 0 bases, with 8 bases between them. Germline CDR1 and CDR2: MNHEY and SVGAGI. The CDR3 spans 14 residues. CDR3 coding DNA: TGTGCCAGCAGCCGGACAGCAACTAATGAAAAACTGTTTTTT. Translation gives CASSRTATNEKLFF.

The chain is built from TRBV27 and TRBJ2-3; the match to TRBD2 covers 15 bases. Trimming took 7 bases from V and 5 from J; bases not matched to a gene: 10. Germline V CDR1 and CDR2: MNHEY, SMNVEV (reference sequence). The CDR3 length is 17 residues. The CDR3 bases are TGTGCCAGCAATCCACTTGGGACTAGCGGGGGGATAGATACGCAGTATTTT. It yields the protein CASNPLGTSGGIDTQYF.

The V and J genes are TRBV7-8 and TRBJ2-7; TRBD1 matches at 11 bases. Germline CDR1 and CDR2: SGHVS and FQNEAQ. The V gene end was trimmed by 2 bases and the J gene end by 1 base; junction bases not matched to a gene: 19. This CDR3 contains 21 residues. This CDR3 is CASSLLSTSLPRDRGSYEQYF. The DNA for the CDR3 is TGTGCCAGCAGCTTACTTTCCACCTCTCTCCCCCGGGACAGGGGGTCCTACGAGCAGTACTTC.

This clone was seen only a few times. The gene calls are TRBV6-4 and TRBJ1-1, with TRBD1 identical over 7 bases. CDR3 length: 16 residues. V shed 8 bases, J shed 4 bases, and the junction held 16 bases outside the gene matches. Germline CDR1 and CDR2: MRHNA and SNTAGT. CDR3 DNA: TGTGCCAGCCGGGACCATGACAGGGACCCACTCACTGAAGCTTTCTTT. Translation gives CASRDHDRDPLTEAFF.

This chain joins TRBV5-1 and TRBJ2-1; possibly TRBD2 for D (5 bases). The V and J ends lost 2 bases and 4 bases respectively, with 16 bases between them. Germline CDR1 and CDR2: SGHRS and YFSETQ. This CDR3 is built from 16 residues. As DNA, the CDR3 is TGCGCCAGCAGCTTTGTAGGACTCACCCTATACAATGAGCAGTTCTTC. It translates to CASSFVGLTLYNEQFF.

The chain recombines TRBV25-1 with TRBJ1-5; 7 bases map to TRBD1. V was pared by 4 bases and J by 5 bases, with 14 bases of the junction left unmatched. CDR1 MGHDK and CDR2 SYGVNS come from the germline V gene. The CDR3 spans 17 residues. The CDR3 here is CASSGTEAGGRDQPQHF. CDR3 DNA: TGTGCCAGCAGTGGAACAGAGGCAGGGGGACGTGATCAGCCCCAGCATTTT.

CDR3 DNA sequence: TGTGCCAGCAGCCCTCGGGACACCTCAGGTGAAAAACTGTTTTTT. Translation gives CASSPRDTSGEKLFF. The chain combines TRBV5-5 with TRBJ1-4, with D perhaps matching TRBD1 (6 bases). The length of the CDR3 is 15 residues. Germline V gene sequence: CDR1 SGHKS, CDR2 YYEKEE (reference sequence). Trimming shortened V by 4 bases and J by 7 bases, and 17 bases separated the two germline ends.

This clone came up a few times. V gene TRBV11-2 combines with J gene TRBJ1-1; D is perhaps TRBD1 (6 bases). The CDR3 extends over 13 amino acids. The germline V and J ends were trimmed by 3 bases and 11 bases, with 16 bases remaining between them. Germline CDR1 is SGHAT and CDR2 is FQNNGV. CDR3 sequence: CASSFIFRDTAFF. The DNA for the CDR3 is TGTGCCAGCAGCTTTATTTTTCGGGACACGGCTTTCTTT.

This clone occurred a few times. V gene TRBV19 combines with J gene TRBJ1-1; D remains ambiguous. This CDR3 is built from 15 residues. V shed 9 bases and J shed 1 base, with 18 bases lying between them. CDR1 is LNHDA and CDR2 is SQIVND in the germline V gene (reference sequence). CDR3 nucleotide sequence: TGTGCCAGCACCGAACGGGAGATTCCGAACACTGAAGCTTTCTTT. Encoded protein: CASTEREIPNTEAFF.

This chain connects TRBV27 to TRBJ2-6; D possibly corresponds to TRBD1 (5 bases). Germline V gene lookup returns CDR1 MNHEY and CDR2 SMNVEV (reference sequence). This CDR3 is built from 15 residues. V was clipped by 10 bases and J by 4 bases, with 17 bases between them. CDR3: CATLVAGKGANVLTF. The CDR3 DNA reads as TGTGCCACCTTAGTCGCAGGGAAAGGGGCCAACGTCCTGACTTTC.

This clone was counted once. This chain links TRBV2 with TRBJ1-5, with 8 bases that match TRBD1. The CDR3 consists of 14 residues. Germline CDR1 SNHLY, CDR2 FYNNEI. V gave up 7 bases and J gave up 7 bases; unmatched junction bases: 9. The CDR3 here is CASTAGTGSQPQHF. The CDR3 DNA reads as TGTGCCAGCACTGCCGGGACAGGCTCCCAGCCCCAGCATTTT.

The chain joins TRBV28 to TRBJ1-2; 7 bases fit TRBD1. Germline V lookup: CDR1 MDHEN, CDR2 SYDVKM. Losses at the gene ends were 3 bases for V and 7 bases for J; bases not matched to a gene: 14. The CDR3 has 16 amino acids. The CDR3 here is CASSLGYTGDTGGYTF. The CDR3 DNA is TGTGCCAGCAGTTTGGGGTACACAGGGGATACTGGTGGCTACACCTTC.

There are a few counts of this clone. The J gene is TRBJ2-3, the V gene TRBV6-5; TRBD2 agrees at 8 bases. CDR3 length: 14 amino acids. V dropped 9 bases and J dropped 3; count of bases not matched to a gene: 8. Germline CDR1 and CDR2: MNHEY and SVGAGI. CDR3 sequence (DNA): TGTGCCAGTTCAGCGGGGGCGGGGACAGATACGCAGTATTTT. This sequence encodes CASSAGAGTDTQYF.

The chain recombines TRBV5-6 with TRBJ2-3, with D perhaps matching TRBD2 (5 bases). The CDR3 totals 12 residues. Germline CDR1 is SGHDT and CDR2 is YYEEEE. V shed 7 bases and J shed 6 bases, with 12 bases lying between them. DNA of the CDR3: TGTGCCAGCTTGGACTCGGGTGATACGCAGTATTTT. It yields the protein CASLDSGDTQYF.

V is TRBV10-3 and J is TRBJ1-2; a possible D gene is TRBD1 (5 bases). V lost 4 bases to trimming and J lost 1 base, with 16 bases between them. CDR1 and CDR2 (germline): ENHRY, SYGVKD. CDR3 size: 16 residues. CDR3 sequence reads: CAISAGGRGFNYGYTF. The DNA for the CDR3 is TGTGCCATCAGTGCGGGGGGAAGAGGCTTTAACTATGGCTACACCTTC.

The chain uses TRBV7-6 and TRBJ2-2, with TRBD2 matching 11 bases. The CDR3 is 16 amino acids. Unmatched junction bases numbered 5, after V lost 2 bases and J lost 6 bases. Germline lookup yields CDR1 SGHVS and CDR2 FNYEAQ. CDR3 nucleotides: TGTGCCAGCAGCTTACTAGCGGGGGGCCAAGCCGGGGAGCTGTTTTTT. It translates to CASSLLAGGQAGELFF.

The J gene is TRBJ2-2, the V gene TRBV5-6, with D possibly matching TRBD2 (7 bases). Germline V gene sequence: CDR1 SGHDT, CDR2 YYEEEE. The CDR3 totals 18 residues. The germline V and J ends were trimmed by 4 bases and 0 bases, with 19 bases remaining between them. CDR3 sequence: CASSPARGGWANTGELFF. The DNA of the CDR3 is TGTGCCAGCAGCCCTGCAAGGGGGGGATGGGCGAACACCGGGGAGCTGTTTTTT.

CDR3 DNA sequence: TGTGCCAGCAGTTTATCGGCAGGGAGCACAGATACGCAGTATTTT. Translation: CASSLSAGSTDTQYF. The rearrangement joins TRBV28 to TRBJ2-3, with a tentative D call TRBD1 (5 bases). V dropped 1 base and J dropped 0 bases, with 8 bases sitting between them. Germline lookup yields CDR1 MDHEN and CDR2 SYDVKM. The CDR3 runs 15 residues.

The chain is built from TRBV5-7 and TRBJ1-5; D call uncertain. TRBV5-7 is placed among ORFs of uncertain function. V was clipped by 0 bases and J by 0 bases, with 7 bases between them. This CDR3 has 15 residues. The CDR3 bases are TGTGCCAGCAGCTTGGAATACTATAGCAATCAGCCCCAGCATTTT. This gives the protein CASSLEYYSNQPQHF.

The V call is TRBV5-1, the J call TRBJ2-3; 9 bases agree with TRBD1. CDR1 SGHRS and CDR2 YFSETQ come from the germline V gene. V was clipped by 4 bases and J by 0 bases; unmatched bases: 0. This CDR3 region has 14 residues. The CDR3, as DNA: TGCGCCAGCAGCGGGACAGGGAGCACAGATACGCAGTATTTT. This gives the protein CASSGTGSTDTQYF. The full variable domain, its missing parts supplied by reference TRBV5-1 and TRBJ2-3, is KAGVTQTPRYLIKTRGQQVTLSCSPISGHRSVSWYQQTPGQGLQFLFEYFSETQRNKGNFPGRFSGRQFSNSRSEMNVSTLELGDSALYLCASSGTGSTDTQYFGPGTRLTVL.

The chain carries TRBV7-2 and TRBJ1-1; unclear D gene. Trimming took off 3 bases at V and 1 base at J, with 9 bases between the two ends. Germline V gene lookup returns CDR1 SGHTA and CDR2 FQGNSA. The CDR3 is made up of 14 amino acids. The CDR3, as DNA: TGTGCCAGCAGCTTGAGCGTGCCGAACACTGAAGCTTTCTTT. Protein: CASSLSVPNTEAFF.

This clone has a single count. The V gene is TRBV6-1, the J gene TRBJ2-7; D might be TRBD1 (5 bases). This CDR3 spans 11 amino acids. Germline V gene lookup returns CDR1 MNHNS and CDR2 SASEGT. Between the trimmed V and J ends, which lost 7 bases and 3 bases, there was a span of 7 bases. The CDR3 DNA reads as TGTGCCAGCACTGACAGCTACGAGCAGTACTTC. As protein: CASTDSYEQYF.